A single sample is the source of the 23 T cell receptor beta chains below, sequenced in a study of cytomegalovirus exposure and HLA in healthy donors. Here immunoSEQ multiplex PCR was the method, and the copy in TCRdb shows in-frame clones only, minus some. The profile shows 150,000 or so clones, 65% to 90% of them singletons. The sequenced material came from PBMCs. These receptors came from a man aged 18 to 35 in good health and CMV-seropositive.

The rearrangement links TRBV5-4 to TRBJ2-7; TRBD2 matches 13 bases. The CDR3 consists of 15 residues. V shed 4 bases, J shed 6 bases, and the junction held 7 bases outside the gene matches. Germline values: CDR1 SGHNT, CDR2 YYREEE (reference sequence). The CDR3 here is CASSDGTSGIFEQYF. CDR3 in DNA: TGTGCCAGCAGCGATGGGACTAGCGGGATATTCGAGCAGTACTTC.

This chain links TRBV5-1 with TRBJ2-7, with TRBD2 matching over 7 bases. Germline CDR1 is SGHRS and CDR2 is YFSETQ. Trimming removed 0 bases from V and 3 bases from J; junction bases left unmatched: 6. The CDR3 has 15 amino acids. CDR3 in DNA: TGCGCCAGCAGCTTGGCCCTGGCTAGCGGCTACGAGCAGTACTTC. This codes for CASSLALASGYEQYF.

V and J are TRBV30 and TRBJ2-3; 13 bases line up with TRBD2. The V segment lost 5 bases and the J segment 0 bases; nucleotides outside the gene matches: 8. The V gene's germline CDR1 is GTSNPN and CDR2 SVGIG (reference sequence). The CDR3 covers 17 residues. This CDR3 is CAWGTSGKASSTDTQYF. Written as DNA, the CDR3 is TGTGCCTGGGGGACTAGCGGGAAGGCTTCTAGCACAGATACGCAGTATTTT. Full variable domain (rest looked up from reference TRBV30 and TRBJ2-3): SQTIHQWPATLVQPVGSPLSLECTVEGTSNPNLYWYRQAAGRGLQLLFYSVGIGQISSEVPQNLSASRPQDRQFILSSKKLLLSDSGFYLCAWGTSGKASSTDTQYFGPGTRLTVL.

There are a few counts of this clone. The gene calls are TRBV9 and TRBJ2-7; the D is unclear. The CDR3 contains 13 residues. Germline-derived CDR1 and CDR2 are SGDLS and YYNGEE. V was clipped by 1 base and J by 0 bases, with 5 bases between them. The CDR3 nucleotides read TGTGCCAGCAGCGTATCAGGCTCCTACGAGCAGTACTTC. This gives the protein CASSVSGSYEQYF.

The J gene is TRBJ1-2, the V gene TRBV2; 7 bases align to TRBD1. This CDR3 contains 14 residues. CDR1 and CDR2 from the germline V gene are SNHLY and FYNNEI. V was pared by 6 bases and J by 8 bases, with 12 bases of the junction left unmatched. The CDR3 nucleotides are TGTGCCAGCAGACGGGACAGTATTGAGAGGGGCTACACCTTC. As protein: CASRRDSIERGYTF.

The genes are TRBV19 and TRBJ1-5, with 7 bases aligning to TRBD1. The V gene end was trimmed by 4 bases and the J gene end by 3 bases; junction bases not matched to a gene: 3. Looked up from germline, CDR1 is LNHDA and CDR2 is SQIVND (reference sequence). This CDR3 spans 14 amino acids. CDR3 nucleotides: TGTGCCAGTAGTACGGGACAGAACAATCAGCCCCAGCATTTT. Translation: CASSTGQNNQPQHF.

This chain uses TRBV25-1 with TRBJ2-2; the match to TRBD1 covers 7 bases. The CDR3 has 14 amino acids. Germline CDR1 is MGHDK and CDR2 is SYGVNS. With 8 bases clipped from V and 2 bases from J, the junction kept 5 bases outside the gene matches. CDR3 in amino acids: CASWGQPNTGELFF. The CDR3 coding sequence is TGTGCCAGCTGGGGACAGCCTAACACCGGGGAGCTGTTTTTT.

The CDR3 sequence: CASSLSYARPTDTQYF. CDR3 coding DNA: TGCGCCAGCAGCTTGTCTTACGCGAGGCCCACAGATACGCAGTATTTT. This rearrangement joins TRBV5-1 to TRBJ2-3; D uncertain. Trimming stripped 1 base from V and 2 bases from J, with 14 bases between. CDR1 and CDR2 (germline): SGHRS, YFSETQ. This CDR3 is 16 amino acids long.

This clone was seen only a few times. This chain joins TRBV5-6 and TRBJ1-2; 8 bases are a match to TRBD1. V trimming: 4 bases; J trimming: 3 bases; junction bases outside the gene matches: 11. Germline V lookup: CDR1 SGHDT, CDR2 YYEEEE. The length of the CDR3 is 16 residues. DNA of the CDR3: TGTGCCAGCAGCATCCTGACAGGGGCGCAGGACTATGGCTACACCTTC. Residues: CASSILTGAQDYGYTF.

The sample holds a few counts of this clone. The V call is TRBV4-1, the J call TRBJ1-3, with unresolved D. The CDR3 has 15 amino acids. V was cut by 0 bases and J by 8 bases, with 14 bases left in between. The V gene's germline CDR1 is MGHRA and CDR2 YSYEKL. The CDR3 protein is CASSQEALAADTIYF. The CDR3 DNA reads TGCGCCAGCAGCCAAGAGGCCCTGGCGGCGGACACCATATATTTT.

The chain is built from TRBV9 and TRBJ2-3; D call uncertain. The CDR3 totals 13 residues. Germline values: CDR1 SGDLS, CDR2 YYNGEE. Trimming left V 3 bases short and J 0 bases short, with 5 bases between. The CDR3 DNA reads TGTGCCAGCAGCGGGGCCAGCACAGATACGCAGTATTTT. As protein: CASSGASTDTQYF.

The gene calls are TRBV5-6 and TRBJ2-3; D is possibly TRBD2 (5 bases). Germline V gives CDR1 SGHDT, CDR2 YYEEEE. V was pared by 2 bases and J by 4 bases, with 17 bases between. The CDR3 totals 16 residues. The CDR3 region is CASSFRTGFVADTQYF. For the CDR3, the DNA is TGTGCCAGCAGCTTTAGAACGGGATTCGTGGCAGATACGCAGTATTTT.

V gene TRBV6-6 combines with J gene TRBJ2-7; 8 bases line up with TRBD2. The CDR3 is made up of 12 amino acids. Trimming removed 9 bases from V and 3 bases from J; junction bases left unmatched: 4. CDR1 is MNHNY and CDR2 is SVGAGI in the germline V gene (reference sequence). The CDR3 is CASNAGGYEQYF. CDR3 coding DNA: TGTGCCAGTAATGCGGGGGGCTACGAGCAGTACTTC.

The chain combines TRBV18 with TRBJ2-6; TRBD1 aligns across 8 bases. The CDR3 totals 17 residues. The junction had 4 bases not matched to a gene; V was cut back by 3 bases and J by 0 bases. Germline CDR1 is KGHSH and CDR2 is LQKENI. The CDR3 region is CASSPGQGASGANVLTF. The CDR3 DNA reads TGTGCCAGCTCACCGGGCCAGGGGGCCTCTGGGGCCAACGTCCTGACTTTC.

The CDR3 is CASSLLGGTNTGELFF. The DNA for the CDR3 is TGTGCCAGCAGCCTCTTGGGGGGTACGAACACCGGGGAGCTGTTTTTT. This rearrangement joins TRBV28 to TRBJ2-2; D perhaps matches TRBD2 (6 bases). Germline V gene lookup returns CDR1 MDHEN and CDR2 SYDVKM. V lost 6 bases, J lost 0 bases, and 14 bases lay in between. The CDR3 covers 16 residues.

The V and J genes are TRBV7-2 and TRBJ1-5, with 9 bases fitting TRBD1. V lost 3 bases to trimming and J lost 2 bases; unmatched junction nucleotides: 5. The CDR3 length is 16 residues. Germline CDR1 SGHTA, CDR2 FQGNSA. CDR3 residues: CASSFLTGGRNQPQHF. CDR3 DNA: TGTGCCAGCAGCTTCCTCACAGGGGGCCGCAATCAGCCCCAGCATTTT.

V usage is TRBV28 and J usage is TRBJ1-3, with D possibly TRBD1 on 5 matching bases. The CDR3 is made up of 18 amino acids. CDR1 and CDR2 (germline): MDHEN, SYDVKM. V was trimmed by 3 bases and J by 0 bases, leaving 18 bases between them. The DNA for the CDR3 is TGTGCCAGCAGTTTCCCAAAGGGCAGGGCCAGCTCTGGAAACACCATATATTTT. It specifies CASSFPKGRASSGNTIYF.

The DNA for the CDR3 is TGTGCCAGCACCCTAGGGGGACAGGGTGAAGCTTTCTTT. Its translation: CASTLGGQGEAFF. The V and J genes are TRBV28 and TRBJ1-1, with 9 nucleotides matching TRBD1. Per germline, CDR1 MDHEN and CDR2 SYDVKM. The CDR3 sequence is 13 residues long. J was trimmed by 7 bases and V by 7 bases; bases with no gene match: 7. Combining the CDR3 with reference TRBV28 and TRBJ1-1 gives the whole variable domain DVKVTQSSRYLVKRTGEKVFLECVQDMDHENMFWYRQDPGLGLRLIYFSYDVKMKEKGDIPEGYSVSREKKERFSLILESASTNQTSMYLCASTLGGQGEAFFGQGTRLTVV.

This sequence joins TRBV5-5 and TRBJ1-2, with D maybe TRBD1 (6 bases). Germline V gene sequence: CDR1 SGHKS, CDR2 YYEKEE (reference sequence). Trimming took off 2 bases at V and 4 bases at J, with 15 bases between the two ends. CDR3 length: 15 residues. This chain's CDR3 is CASSLSGALTYGYTF. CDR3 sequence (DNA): TGTGCCAGCAGCTTATCAGGGGCGCTTACCTATGGCTACACCTTC.

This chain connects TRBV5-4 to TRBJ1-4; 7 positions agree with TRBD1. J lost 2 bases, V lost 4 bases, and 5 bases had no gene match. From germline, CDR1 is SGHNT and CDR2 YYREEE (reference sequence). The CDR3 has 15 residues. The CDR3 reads CASSVQGRTNEKLFF. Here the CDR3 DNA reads TGTGCCAGCAGCGTACAGGGGCGCACTAATGAAAAACTGTTTTTT.

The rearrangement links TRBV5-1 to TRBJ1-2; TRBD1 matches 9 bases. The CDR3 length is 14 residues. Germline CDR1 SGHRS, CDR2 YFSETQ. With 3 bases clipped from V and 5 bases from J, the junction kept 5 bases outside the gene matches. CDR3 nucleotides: TGCGCCAGCAGCTCCGGGACAGGGAGTTATGGCTACACCTTC. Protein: CASSSGTGSYGYTF.

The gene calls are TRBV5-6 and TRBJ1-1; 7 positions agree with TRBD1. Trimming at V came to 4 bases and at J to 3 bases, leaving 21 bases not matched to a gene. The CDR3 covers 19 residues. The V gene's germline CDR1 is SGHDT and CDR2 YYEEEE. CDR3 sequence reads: CASSGKDREGARGDTEAFF. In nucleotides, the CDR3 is TGTGCCAGCAGCGGAAAAGACAGGGAAGGAGCGAGAGGGGACACTGAAGCTTTCTTT.

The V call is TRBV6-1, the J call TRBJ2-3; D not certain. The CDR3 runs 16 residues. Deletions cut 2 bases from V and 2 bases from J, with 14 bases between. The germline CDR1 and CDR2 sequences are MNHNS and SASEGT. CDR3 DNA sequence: TGTGCCAGCAGTGAATCCCCCACACCCTCCACAGATACGCAGTATTTT. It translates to CASSESPTPSTDTQYF.